This TCR beta chain comes out of a study of blood T cells in healthy people across ages. It was about 9.4 milliliters of peripheral blood that were drawn from each donor. Findings and limits, study-wide: Versus aged donors, long-lived donors had higher diversity and more naive CD4+ cells. Calculation of diversity from one million T cells yielded estimates considered to be underestimates.

This clonotype was found a few times. What it binds is not known. Germline lookup yields CDR1 MDHEN and CDR2 SYDVKM. This CDR3 region has 16 residues. Trimming left V 5 bases short and J 2 bases short, with 19 bases between. Next came a second PCR, run for roughly 6 to 11 cycles, which used a sample-barcoded 5' primer along with a J-beta primer mix. All cDNA molecules were each tagged by a template-switch adaptor with 12 random nucleotides. MiXCR was run by TCRdb on the 5' RACE reads, yielding one entry per CDR3 protein. The table shows 650,000 to 1,000,000 distinct CDR3 sequences, with around 36% occurring only once.

The chain uses TRBV28 and TRBJ2-7; TRBD1 might be the D (7 bases). The receptor comes from a man between 18 and 35 years old in good health. Source material: blood. CDR3: CASSPRTGDLTYEQYF. The DNA for the CDR3 is TGTGCCAGCAGTCCCAGAACAGGGGACTTGACCTACGAGCAGTACTTC.